This T cell receptor (beta chain) emerged from a study of PD-1 blockade in classical Hodgkin lymphoma. Across the whole study: Each patient was given nivolumab 3 mg/kg through a vein every 2 weeks.

This clone has only one observation. Its antigen is unknown. Findings and caveats of the study: Before treatment, TCR diversity in newly diagnosed patients was reportedly lower than in healthy donors. CD4+ TCR diversity, unlike CD8+, rose significantly by C4D1. Some patients began nivolumab under 1 year after ASCT. These patients were excluded from later analyses.

Germline CDR1 and CDR2: MNHNS and SASEGT. Trimming took 6 bases from V and 3 from J, leaving 15 bases between them. The CDR3 is made up of 15 amino acids. Profiling relied on immunoSEQ multiplex PCR, and the TCRdb table lists in-frame clones only, not all of them. The repertoire includes about 39,000 clones, 70% to 80% of them detected once, and 9.8% sits in the top ten. Time point meaning: cycle 4 day 1 (C4D1), after less than seven weeks of nivolumab. In every patient, relapse followed autologous stem cell transplantation, while exposure to brentuximab vedotin differed. Sequences were derived from peripheral blood mononuclear cells (PBMCs), sampled before the fourth cycle of nivolumab. The source is a human donor with classical Hodgkin lymphoma. The chain has TRBV6-1 and TRBJ2-4; perhaps TRBD1 as D (6 bases). CDR3 nucleotide sequence: TGTGCCAGCAGGTCCCCTGGACAGAACAAAAACATTCAGTACTTC. It is translated as CASRSPGQNKNIQYF.